This T cell receptor (beta chain) was captured in a study of control samples from healthy donors and cancer patients. Using immunoSEQ multiplex PCR, the repertoire was profiled, and TCRdb retains in-frame clones only, with some absent. The data hold approximately 150,000 clones, with around nine tenths observed a single time. V was pared by 2 bases and J by 0 bases, with 8 bases between. CDR1 is SQVTM and CDR2 is ANQGSEA in the germline V gene. The CDR3 consists of 14 residues. Sequenced material: PBMCs. The rearrangement uses TRBV29-1 and TRBJ1-5, with D hard to call. The sequence was obtained from a man between 50 and 59 years old with head and neck cancer. CDR3 amino acids: CSVESEYSNQPQHF. DNA of the CDR3: TGCAGCGTTGAATCGGAGTATAGCAATCAGCCCCAGCATTTT.